This T cell receptor beta chain is drawn from a study of T cells in localized non-small cell lung cancer. Generated by immunoSEQ multiplex PCR, the TCRdb table keeps only in-frame clones and is missing some. This sample has around 1,500 clones, with less than 30% found just once. This clone was counted only a few times. Its antigen is undetermined. Overall study results and limits: A raised T cell density in blood coincided with lengthier overall survival. Clonality of T cells reached its maximum in uninvolved adjacent lung, surpassing tumor. Owing to sequencing of a solitary tumor region, heterogeneity cannot be discounted.

V trimming: 5 bases; J trimming: 5 bases; junction bases outside the gene matches: 5. Germline lookup yields CDR1 SGHNT and CDR2 YENEEA. The CDR3 contains 15 residues. Atypia-free adjacent lung was sampled at least 2 cm beyond the tumor margin. The sequence came from a woman between 35 and 70 years old with stage I squamous cell lung carcinoma. The V call is TRBV11-3, the J call TRBJ2-5, with 13 bases aligning to TRBD2. Sequenced here: normal lung tissue next to the tumor, sampled before any cancer treatment. CDR3 sequence (DNA): TGTGCCAGCAGCATACTAGCGGGAGGGGGTGAGACCCAGTACTTC. Encoded protein: CASSILAGGGETQYF.